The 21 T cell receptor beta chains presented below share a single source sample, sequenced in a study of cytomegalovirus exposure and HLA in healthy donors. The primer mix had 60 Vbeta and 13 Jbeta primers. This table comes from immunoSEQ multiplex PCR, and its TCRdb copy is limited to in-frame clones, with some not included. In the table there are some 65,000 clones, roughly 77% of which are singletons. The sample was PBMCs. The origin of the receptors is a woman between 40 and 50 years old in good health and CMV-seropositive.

This CDR3 is CASSQGDNYGYTF. The CDR3 coding sequence is TGTGCCAGTAGTCAGGGGGACAACTATGGCTACACCTTC. The V and J genes are TRBV19 and TRBJ1-2, with TRBD1 matching over 7 bases. Trimming took 5 bases from V and 2 from J; bases not matched to a gene: 2. Germline V gene data show CDR1 as LNHDA and CDR2 as SQIVND (reference sequence). This CDR3 is built from 13 residues.

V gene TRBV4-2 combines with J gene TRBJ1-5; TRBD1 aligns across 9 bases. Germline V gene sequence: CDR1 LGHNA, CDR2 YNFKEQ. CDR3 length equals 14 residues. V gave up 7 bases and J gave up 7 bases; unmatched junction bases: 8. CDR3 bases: TGTGCCAGCACCCCGGGACAGGGAGACCAGCCCCAGCATTTT. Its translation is CASTPGQGDQPQHF.

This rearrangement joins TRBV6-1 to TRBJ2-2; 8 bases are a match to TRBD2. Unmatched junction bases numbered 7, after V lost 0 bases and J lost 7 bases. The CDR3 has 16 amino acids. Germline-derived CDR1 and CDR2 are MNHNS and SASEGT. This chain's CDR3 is CASSEAPGGPIGELFF. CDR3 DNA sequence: TGTGCCAGCAGTGAAGCCCCGGGGGGGCCGATCGGGGAGCTGTTTTTT.

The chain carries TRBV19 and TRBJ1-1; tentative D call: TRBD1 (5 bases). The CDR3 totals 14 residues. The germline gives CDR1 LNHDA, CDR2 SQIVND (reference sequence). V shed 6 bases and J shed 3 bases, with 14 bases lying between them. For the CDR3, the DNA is TGTGCCAGTAGGGGACGGAGGGCCGACACTGAAGCTTTCTTT. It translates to CASRGRRADTEAFF.

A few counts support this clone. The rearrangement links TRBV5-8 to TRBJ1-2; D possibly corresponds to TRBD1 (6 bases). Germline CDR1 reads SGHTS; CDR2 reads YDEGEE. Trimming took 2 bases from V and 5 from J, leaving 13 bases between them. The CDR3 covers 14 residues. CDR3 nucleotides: TGTGCCAGCAGCTTCAACCAGGGGTTATATGGCTACACCTTC. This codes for CASSFNQGLYGYTF. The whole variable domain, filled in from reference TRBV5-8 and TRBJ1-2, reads EAGVTQSPTHLIKTRGQQATLRCSPISGHTSVYWYQQALGLGLQFLLWYDEGEERNRGNFPPRFSGRQFPNYSSELNVNALELEDSALYLCASSFNQGLYGYTFGSGTRLTVV.

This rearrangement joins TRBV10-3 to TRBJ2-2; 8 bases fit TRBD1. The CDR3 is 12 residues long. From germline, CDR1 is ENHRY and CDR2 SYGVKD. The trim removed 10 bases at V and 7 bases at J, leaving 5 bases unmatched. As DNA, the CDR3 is TGTGCCACCACAGGGGGTGGCGGGGAGCTGTTTTTT. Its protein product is CATTGGGGELFF.

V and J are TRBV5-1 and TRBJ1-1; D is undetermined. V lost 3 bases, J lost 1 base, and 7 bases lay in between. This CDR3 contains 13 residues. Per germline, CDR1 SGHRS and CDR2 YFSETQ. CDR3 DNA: TGCGCCAGCAGCTCCTTAGAGAACACTGAAGCTTTCTTT. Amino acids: CASSSLENTEAFF. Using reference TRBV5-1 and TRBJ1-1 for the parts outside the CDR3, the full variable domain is KAGVTQTPRYLIKTRGQQVTLSCSPISGHRSVSWYQQTPGQGLQFLFEYFSETQRNKGNFPGRFSGRQFSNSRSEMNVSTLELGDSALYLCASSSLENTEAFFGQGTRLTVV.

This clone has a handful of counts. CDR3 region: CASSPRGETYEQYF. The CDR3 DNA reads as TGTGCCAGCTCGCCCAGGGGGGAAACCTACGAGCAGTACTTC. V gene TRBV18 combines with J gene TRBJ2-7, with D perhaps TRBD1 (7 bases). The CDR3 is 14 amino acids. Germline lookup yields CDR1 KGHSH and CDR2 LQKENI. Trimming took 6 bases from V and 2 from J, leaving 14 bases between them.

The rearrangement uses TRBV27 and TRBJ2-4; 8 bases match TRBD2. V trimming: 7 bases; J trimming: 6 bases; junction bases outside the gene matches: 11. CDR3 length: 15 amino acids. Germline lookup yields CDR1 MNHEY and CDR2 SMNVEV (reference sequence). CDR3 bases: TGTGCCAGCACCCCGGGGGGGACATATGTAAACATTCAGTACTTC. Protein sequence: CASTPGGTYVNIQYF.

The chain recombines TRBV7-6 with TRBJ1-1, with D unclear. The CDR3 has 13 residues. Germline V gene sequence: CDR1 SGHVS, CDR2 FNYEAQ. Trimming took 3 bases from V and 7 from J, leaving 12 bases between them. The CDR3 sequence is CASSFEATGEAFF. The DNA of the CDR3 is TGTGCCAGCAGCTTTGAAGCTACCGGTGAAGCTTTCTTT.

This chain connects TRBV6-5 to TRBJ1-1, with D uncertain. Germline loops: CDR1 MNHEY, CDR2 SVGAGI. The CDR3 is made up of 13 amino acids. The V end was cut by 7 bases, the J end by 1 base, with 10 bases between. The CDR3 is CASTPPGNTEAFF. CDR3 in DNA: TGTGCCAGCACTCCACCAGGGAACACTGAAGCTTTCTTT.

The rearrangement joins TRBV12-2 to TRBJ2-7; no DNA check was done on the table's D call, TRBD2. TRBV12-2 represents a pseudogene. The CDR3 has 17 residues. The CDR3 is CASRLRGGMRGTYEQYF. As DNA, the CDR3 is TGTGCAAGTCGCTTACGAGGAGGGATGAGGGGAACCTACGAGCAGTACTTC.

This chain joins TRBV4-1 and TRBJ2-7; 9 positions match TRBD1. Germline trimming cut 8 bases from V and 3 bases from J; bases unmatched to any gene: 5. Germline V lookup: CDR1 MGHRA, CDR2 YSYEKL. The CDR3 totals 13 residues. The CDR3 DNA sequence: TGCGCCAGCGCGACAGGGGGTGGCTACGAGCAGTACTTC. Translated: CASATGGGYEQYF.

The CDR3 spells CASSVNLNNEQFF. CDR3 nucleotide sequence: TGTGCCAGCAGTGTAAACTTAAACAATGAGCAGTTCTTC. The J gene is TRBJ2-1, the V gene TRBV6-1; D unresolved. This CDR3 region has 13 residues. Per germline, CDR1 MNHNS and CDR2 SASEGT. V was trimmed by 4 bases and J by 5 bases, leaving 9 bases between them.

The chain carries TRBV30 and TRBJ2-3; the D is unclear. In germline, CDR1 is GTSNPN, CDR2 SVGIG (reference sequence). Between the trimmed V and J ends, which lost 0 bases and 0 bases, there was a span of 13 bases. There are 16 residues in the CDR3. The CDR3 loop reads CAWSVLVPSSTDTQYF. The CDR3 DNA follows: TGTGCCTGGAGTGTACTTGTTCCTTCTAGCACAGATACGCAGTATTTT.

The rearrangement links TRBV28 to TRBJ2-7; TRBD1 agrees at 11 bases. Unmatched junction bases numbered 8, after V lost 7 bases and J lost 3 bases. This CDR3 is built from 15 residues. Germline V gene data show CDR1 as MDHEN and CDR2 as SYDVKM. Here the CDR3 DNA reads TGTGCCAGCACCGCATCGGGGACAGGGGGCTACGAGCAGTACTTC. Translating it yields CASTASGTGGYEQYF.

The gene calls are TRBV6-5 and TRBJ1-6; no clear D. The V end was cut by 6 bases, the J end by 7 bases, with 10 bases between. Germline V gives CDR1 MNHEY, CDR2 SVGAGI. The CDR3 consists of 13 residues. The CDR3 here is CASRSDGNSPLHF. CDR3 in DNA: TGTGCCAGCAGGAGTGACGGGAATTCACCCCTCCACTTT.

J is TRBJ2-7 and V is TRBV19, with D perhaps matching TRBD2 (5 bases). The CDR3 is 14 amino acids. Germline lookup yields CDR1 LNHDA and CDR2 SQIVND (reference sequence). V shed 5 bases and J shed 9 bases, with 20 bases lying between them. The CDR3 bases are TGTGCCAGTAGTTCCCGACGGGATGGGGTGCGGCAGTACTTC. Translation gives CASSSRRDGVRQYF.

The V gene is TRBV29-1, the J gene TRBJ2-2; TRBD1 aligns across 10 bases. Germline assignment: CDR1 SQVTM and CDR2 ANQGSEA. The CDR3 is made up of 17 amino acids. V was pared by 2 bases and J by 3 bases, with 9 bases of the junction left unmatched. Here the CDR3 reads CSVELPGQGKYTGELFF. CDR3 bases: TGCAGCGTTGAATTACCGGGACAGGGGAAGTACACCGGGGAGCTGTTTTTT.

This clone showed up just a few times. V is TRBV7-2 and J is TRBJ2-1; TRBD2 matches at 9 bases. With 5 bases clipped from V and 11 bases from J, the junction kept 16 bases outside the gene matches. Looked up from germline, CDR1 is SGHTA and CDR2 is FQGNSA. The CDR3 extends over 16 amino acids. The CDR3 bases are TGTGCCAGCAGCCCCCGGGGGGGAGCGGGGGGACATAAGCAGTTCTTC. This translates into CASSPRGGAGGHKQFF.

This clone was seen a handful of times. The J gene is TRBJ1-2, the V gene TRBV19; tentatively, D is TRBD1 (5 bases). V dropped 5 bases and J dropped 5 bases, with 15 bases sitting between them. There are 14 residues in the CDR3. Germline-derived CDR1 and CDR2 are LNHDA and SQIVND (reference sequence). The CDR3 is CASSSQAGIYGYTF. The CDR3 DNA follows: TGTGCCAGTAGTTCACAGGCAGGGATTTATGGCTACACCTTC. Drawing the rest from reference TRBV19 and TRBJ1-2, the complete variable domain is DGGITQSPKYLFRKEGQNVTLSCEQNLNHDAMYWYRQDPGQGLRLIYYSQIVNDFQKGDIAEGYSVSREKKESFPLTVTSAQKNPTAFYLCASSSQAGIYGYTFGSGTRLTVV.